The 22 T cell receptor beta chains below all came from one sample that was sequenced in a study of blood T cell repertoires in COVID-19. Assay: immunoSEQ multiplex PCR; the TCRdb copy retains only in-frame clones and omits some. This sample has 95,000 to 110,000 clones, with roughly 89% found just once. The specimen sequenced was peripheral blood. These receptors were obtained from a woman older than 75 in a cohort sampled during active COVID-19.

The chain combines TRBV7-9 with TRBJ2-1; D remains unclear. The germline gives CDR1 SEHNR, CDR2 FQNEAQ (reference sequence). Between the trimmed V and J ends, which lost 6 bases and 6 bases, there was a span of 12 bases. The CDR3 runs to 13 residues. The CDR3 DNA reads TGTGCCAGCAGACTGATGGGCAGCAATGAGCAGTTCTTC. Translating gives CASRLMGSNEQFF.

The V call is TRBV19, the J call TRBJ2-5, with a possible D match to TRBD1 (5 bases). Germline V gene lookup returns CDR1 LNHDA and CDR2 SQIVND (reference sequence). The CDR3 loop spans 13 amino acids. Trimming shortened V by 3 bases and J by 6 bases, and 11 bases separated the two germline ends. The CDR3 nucleotides are TGTGCCAGTAGTATGGGGCCTGGTCAGACCCAGTACTTC. Its protein product is CASSMGPGQTQYF.

The genes are TRBV3-1 (or the pseudogene TRBV3-2) and TRBJ2-7, with D possibly matching TRBD1 (5 bases). CDR3 size: 14 residues. The germline V gene has CDR1 LGHDT and CDR2 YNNKEL (reference sequence). V shed 1 base and J shed 5 bases, with 12 bases lying between them. CDR3: CASSQAGWGDEQYF. The CDR3 nucleotides are TGTGCCAGCAGCCAAGCAGGGTGGGGCGACGAGCAGTACTTC.

The chain has TRBV6-5 and TRBJ1-2; no clear D gene. The CDR3 has 13 amino acids. The germline gives CDR1 MNHEY, CDR2 SVGAGI. V was cut by 7 bases and J by 2 bases, with 11 bases left in between. The CDR3 here is CASTPRRNYGYTF. The CDR3 DNA reads as TGTGCCAGCACCCCCCGGCGGAACTATGGCTACACCTTC.

J is TRBJ1-5 and V is TRBV18; the match to TRBD1 covers 8 bases. The CDR3 runs to 15 residues. Germline V gives CDR1 KGHSH, CDR2 LQKENI. V shed 5 bases, J shed 4 bases, and the junction held 7 bases outside the gene matches. CDR3 amino acids: CASSTGQVINQPQHF. The CDR3, as DNA: TGTGCCAGCTCAACGGGACAGGTTATAAATCAGCCCCAGCATTTT.

V usage is TRBV9 and J usage is TRBJ1-1, with TRBD1 matching over 8 bases. The J segment lost 0 bases and the V segment lost 4 bases, leaving 20 bases of the junction unmatched. From germline, CDR1 is SGDLS and CDR2 YYNGEE. CDR3 size: 20 residues. CDR3 in amino acids: CASSLSSDRGIGSMNTEAFF. The CDR3 bases are TGTGCCAGCAGCCTCAGCTCAGACAGGGGTATTGGGTCGATGAACACTGAAGCTTTCTTT. Drawing the rest from reference TRBV9 and TRBJ1-1, the complete variable domain is DSGVTQTPKHLITATGQRVTLRCSPRSGDLSVYWYQQSLDQGLQFLIQYYNGEERAKGNILERFSAQQFPDLHSELNLSSLELGDSALYFCASSLSSDRGIGSMNTEAFFGQGTRLTVV.

The chain carries TRBV6-5 and TRBJ2-7; 9 bases match TRBD1. This CDR3 region has 16 residues. V lost 2 bases, J lost 1 base, and 6 bases stayed unmatched. Per the germline V gene, CDR1 is MNHEY and CDR2 is SVGAGI. CDR3 protein: CASSYGGTGSSYEQYF. The CDR3 DNA reads as TGTGCCAGCAGTTACGGGGGGACAGGGAGTTCCTACGAGCAGTACTTC.

The rearrangement joins TRBV6-5 to TRBJ2-3, with 7 bases that match TRBD1. The CDR3 consists of 13 residues. The ends lost 7 bases at V and 3 bases at J; junction bases unmatched: 4. CDR1 is MNHEY, CDR2 SVGAGI, per germline. The CDR3 DNA sequence: TGTGCCAGCACTCCGGGACAGACAGATACGCAGTATTTT. It yields the protein CASTPGQTDTQYF.

The V gene is TRBV7-2, the J gene TRBJ1-2; no firm D call. CDR3 length: 12 amino acids. Trimming took off 2 bases at V and 2 bases at J, with 3 bases between the two ends. CDR1 SGHTA and CDR2 FQGNSA come from the germline V gene. The CDR3 nucleotides read TGTGCCAGCAGCTTATTAAACTATGGCTACACCTTC. This gives the protein CASSLLNYGYTF. Together with reference TRBV7-2 and TRBJ1-2, the CDR3 gives the full variable domain: GAGVSQSPSNKVTEKGKDVELRCDPISGHTALYWYRQSLGQGLEFLIYFQGNSAPDKSGLPSDRFSAERTGGSVSTLTIQRTQQEDSAVYLCASSLLNYGYTFGSGTRLTVV.

The rearrangement joins TRBV5-1 to TRBJ1-2; 10 bases fit TRBD1. V lost 2 bases, J lost 5 bases, and 12 bases stayed unmatched. CDR3 length: 17 residues. Germline V lookup: CDR1 SGHRS, CDR2 YFSETQ. The CDR3 sequence is CASSFEGQGVPPYGYTF. For the CDR3, the DNA is TGCGCCAGCAGCTTCGAAGGACAGGGGGTTCCCCCTTATGGCTACACCTTC.

This CDR3 reads CASSPGQDEKLFF. CDR3 nucleotide sequence: TGTGCCAGCTCACCTGGACAGGATGAAAAACTGTTTTTT. The rearrangement joins TRBV18 to TRBJ1-4; 7 nucleotides align to TRBD1. The ends lost 3 bases at V and 6 bases at J; junction bases unmatched: 1. The CDR3 has 13 residues. Germline CDR1 is KGHSH and CDR2 is LQKENI.

The rearrangement links TRBV7-9 to TRBJ2-7, with TRBD1 as a possible D gene (6 bases). Germline CDR1 reads SEHNR; CDR2 reads FQNEAQ (reference sequence). There are 14 residues in the CDR3. V lost 6 bases to trimming and J lost 2 bases, with 14 bases between them. The CDR3 region is CASSRTVGTYEQYF. CDR3 bases: TGTGCCAGCAGTCGGACAGTGGGCACCTACGAGCAGTACTTC.

The chain combines TRBV3-1 (or the pseudogene TRBV3-2) with TRBJ2-3, with 7 bases fitting TRBD1. Germline V gives CDR1 LGHDT, CDR2 YNNKEL (reference sequence). The CDR3 loop spans 17 amino acids. V lost 3 bases, J lost 7 bases, and 16 bases stayed unmatched. The CDR3 coding sequence is TGTGCCAGCAGCCAGGCTACCGAGGACAGGTTCTTTAATACGCAGTATTTT. It specifies CASSQATEDRFFNTQYF.

The rearrangement links TRBV6-5 to TRBJ1-5; D unresolved. The CDR3 contains 13 residues. Germline CDR1 MNHEY, CDR2 SVGAGI. V was pared by 6 bases and J by 1 base, with 7 bases between. The CDR3 region has the DNA TGTGCCAGCAGCGCTATCAGCAATCAGCCCCAGCATTTT. Translation: CASSAISNQPQHF.

J is TRBJ2-2 and V is TRBV19, with D possibly TRBD2 on 8 matching bases. CDR1 and CDR2 (germline): LNHDA, SQIVND (reference sequence). Trimming removed 1 base at V and 1 base at J, with 16 bases between. The CDR3 spans 18 residues. In nucleotides, the CDR3 is TGTGCCAGTAGTATAGGAATAGCGGGACAGCAGAACACCGGGGAGCTGTTTTTT. Amino acids: CASSIGIAGQQNTGELFF.

On this clone itself: A junction boundary mismatches the germline segment, possibly from a read error. The rearrangement joins TRBV28 to TRBJ2-7; 15 positions agree with TRBD2. The CDR3 loop spans 13 amino acids. Per germline, CDR1 MDHEN and CDR2 SYDVKM. The CDR3 coding sequence is TGTGCCAGCAGCCCAGGACTAGCGGGAGGGATTGGCTTC. Translated: CASSPGLAGGIGF.

This clone was observed a handful of times. The chain recombines TRBV19 with TRBJ2-7; 11 bases map to TRBD2. The CDR3 consists of 18 residues. J lost 7 bases, V lost 3 bases, and 17 bases had no gene match. CDR1 and CDR2 (germline): LNHDA, SQIVND (reference sequence). The CDR3 is CASSISGVAGGSVEEQYF. As DNA, the CDR3 is TGTGCCAGTAGTATTAGCGGCGTAGCGGGGGGGTCGGTCGAAGAGCAGTACTTC.

The rearrangement joins TRBV5-1 to TRBJ2-4, with TRBD1 matching over 9 bases. V gave up 3 bases and J gave up 0 bases; unmatched junction bases: 10. The germline V gene has CDR1 SGHRS and CDR2 YFSETQ. The CDR3 consists of 18 residues. CDR3: CASSSRPGQGLAKNIQYF. The CDR3 nucleotides are TGCGCCAGCAGCTCGCGTCCGGGACAGGGCTTAGCCAAAAACATTCAGTACTTC.

The V call is TRBV7-2, the J call TRBJ1-2, with TRBD1 identical over 9 bases. Germline loops: CDR1 SGHTA, CDR2 FQGNSA. CDR3 length: 14 amino acids. The V segment lost 4 bases and the J segment 2 bases; nucleotides outside the gene matches: 2. CDR3 bases: TGTGCCAGCAGCTCTGGACAGGGGAACTATGGCTACACCTTC. It encodes CASSSGQGNYGYTF. The full variable domain, its missing parts supplied by reference TRBV7-2 and TRBJ1-2, is GAGVSQSPSNKVTEKGKDVELRCDPISGHTALYWYRQSLGQGLEFLIYFQGNSAPDKSGLPSDRFSAERTGGSVSTLTIQRTQQEDSAVYLCASSSGQGNYGYTFGSGTRLTVV.

The rearrangement links TRBV7-9 to TRBJ2-1; maybe TRBD2 (6 bases). V was cut by 6 bases and J by 7 bases, with 19 bases left in between. The length of the CDR3 is 15 residues. CDR1 and CDR2 (germline): SEHNR, FQNEAQ (reference sequence). The CDR3 here is CASRAGTAVFNEQFF. The CDR3 bases are TGTGCCAGCAGAGCCGGGACTGCCGTTTTTAATGAGCAGTTCTTC.

This chain links TRBV25-1 with TRBJ2-2; D is possibly TRBD2 (5 bases). Deletions cut 3 bases from V and 7 bases from J, with 21 bases between. The CDR3 sequence is 17 residues long. CDR1 MGHDK and CDR2 SYGVNS come from the germline V gene. CDR3 in amino acids: CASSDLGSGVSGGELFF. CDR3 sequence (DNA): TGTGCCAGCAGTGACCTCGGAAGTGGCGTAAGCGGCGGGGAGCTGTTTTTT.

Only a few counts were recorded for this clone. The CDR3 bases are TGCGCCAGCAGCTTGTTGGCCAGGGATAATTCACCCCTCCACTTT. Translated, it gives CASSLLARDNSPLHF. The chain carries TRBV5-1 and TRBJ1-6, with TRBD1 as a possible D gene (5 bases). The CDR3 is 15 residues long. V was pared by 1 base and J by 5 bases, with 10 bases between. The germline CDR1 and CDR2 sequences are SGHRS and YFSETQ.